This TCR beta chain stems from a study of identical twins. Study outcomes and limitations: Sequences that were beta out-of-frame showed weaker excess twin sharing. An excess of low generation probability was shown by twin-shared out-of-frame alpha sequences. A partial confounding effect on zero-insertion analyses could come from invariant MAIT and iNKT cells.

V was pared by 6 bases and J by 4 bases, with 8 bases of the junction left unmatched. There are 14 residues in the CDR3. Germline assignment: CDR1 SNHLY and CDR2 FYNNEI. TCRdb reprocessed the 5' RACE reads with MiXCR, giving one entry per CDR3 protein. The sample has around 1.7 million distinct CDR3 sequences, less than 40% seen once. This clonotype was counted a few times. No antigen is known for it. The receptor's source is a newborn girl in good health. Sequencing input: cord blood. The V gene is TRBV2, the J gene TRBJ2-7; TRBD2 matches at 8 bases. The CDR3 loop is CASRGLVGRYEQYF. For the CDR3, the DNA is TGTGCCAGCAGGGGACTAGTCGGCCGTTACGAGCAGTACTTC.